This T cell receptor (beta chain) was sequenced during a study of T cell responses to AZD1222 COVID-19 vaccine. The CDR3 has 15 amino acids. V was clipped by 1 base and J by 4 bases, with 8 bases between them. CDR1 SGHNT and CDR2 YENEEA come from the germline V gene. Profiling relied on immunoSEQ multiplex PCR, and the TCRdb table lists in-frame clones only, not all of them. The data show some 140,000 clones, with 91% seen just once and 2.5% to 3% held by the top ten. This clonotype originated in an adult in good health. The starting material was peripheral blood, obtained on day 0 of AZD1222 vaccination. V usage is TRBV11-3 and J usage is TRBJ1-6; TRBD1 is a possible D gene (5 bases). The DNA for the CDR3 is TGTGCCAGCAGCTTAGTGGGGGAATATAATTCACCCCTCCACTTT. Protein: CASSLVGEYNSPLHF.